This TCR beta chain came from a study of blood T cells in healthy people across ages. The authors drew around 11 milliliters of peripheral blood from each donor. This clonotype was seen at least ten times. Sample-barcoded 5' priming and a J-beta primer mix drove a second PCR of roughly 7 to 11 cycles. TCRdb independently ran MiXCR on the 5' RACE reads; one entry per CDR3 protein. The sample includes over 500,000 distinct CDR3 sequences, over 40% of them seen just once. Germline-derived CDR1 and CDR2 are DFQATT and SNEGSKA (reference sequence). The CDR3 sequence is 14 residues long. V shed 0 bases and J 4 bases; nucleotides not matched to a gene: 6.

The clonotype originates from a woman older than 75 in good health. The chain links TRBV20-1 to TRBJ2-7, with TRBD1 identical over 7 bases. Sequencing was carried out using blood. The CDR3 coding sequence is TGCAGTGCTAGAGATCCTGACAGGGTGTACGAGCAGTACTTC. It codes for CSARDPDRVYEQYF.